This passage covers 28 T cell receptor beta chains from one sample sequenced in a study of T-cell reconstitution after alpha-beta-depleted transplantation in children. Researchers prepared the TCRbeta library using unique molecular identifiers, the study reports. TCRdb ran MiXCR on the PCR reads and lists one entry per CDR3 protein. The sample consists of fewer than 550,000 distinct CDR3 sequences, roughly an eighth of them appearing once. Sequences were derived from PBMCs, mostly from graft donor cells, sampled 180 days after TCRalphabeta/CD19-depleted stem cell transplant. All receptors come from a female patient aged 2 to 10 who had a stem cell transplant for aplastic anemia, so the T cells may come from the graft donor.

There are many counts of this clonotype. CDR3 nucleotides: TGTGCCACCAGTACTTCGACGACCACAGATACGCAGTATTTT. Translated, it gives CATSTSTTTDTQYF. The chain uses TRBV24-1 and TRBJ2-3, with unresolved D. Germline V gene sequence: CDR1 KGHDR, CDR2 SFDVKD. V gave up 6 bases and J gave up 2 bases, with 11 bases separating them. This CDR3 region has 14 residues.

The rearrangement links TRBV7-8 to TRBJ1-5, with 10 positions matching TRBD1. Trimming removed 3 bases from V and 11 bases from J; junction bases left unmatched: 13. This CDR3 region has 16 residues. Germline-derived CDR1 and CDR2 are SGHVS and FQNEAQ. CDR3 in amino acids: CASSLRLTGGEGAQHF. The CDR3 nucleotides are TGTGCCAGCAGCTTGAGGTTGACAGGGGGCGAGGGGGCCCAGCATTTT.

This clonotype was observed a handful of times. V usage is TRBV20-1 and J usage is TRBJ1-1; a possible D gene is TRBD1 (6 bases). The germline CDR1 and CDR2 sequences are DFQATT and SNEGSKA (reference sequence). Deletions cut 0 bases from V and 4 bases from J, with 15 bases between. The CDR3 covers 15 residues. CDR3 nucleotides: TGCAGTGCTAGAGATCTAGGGGGAATCAGCACTGAAGCTTTCTTT. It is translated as CSARDLGGISTEAFF.

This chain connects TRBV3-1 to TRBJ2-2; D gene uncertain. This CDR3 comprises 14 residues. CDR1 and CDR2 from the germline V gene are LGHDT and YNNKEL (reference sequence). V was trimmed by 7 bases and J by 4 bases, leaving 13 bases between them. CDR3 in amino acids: CASTNTFRTGELFF. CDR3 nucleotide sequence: TGTGCCAGCACCAACACCTTCCGCACCGGGGAGCTGTTTTTT.

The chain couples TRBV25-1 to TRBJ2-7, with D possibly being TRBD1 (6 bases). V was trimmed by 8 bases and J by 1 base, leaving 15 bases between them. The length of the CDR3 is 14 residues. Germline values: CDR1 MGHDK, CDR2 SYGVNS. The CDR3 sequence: CASRGGPTSYEQYF. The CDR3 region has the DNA TGTGCCAGCCGAGGGGGACCAACTTCCTACGAGCAGTACTTC.

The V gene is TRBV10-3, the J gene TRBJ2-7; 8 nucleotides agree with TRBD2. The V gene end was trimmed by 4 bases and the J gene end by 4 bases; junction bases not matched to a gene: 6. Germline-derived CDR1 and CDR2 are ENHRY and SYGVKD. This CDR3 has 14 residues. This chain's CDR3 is CAISGGTRGYEQYF. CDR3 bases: TGTGCCATCAGTGGGGGGACTAGGGGATACGAGCAGTACTTC.

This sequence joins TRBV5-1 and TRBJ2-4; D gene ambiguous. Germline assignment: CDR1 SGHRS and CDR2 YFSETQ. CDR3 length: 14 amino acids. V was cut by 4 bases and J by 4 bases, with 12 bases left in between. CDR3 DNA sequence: TGCGCCAGCAGCCCGCCGTGCAGTAAAAACATTCAGTACTTC. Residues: CASSPPCSKNIQYF.

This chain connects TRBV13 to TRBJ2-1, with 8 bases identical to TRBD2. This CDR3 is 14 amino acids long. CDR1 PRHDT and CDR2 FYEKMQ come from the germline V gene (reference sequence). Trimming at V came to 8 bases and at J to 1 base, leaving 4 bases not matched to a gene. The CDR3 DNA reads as TGTGCCAGCCACCCTAGCGGGTCCTACAATGAGCAGTTCTTC. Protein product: CASHPSGSYNEQFF. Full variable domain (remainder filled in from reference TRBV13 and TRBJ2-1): AAGVIQSPRHLIKEKRETATLKCYPIPRHDTVYWYQQGPGQDPQFLISFYEKMQSDKGSIPDRFSAQQFSDYHSELNMSSLELGDSALYFCASHPSGSYNEQFFGPGTRLTVL.

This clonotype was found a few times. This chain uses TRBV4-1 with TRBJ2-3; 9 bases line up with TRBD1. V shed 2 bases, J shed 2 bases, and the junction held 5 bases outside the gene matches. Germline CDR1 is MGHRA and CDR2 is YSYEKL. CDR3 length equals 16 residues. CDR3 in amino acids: CASSQLWTGDTDTQYF. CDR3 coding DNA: TGCGCCAGCAGCCAACTTTGGACAGGGGACACAGATACGCAGTATTTT.

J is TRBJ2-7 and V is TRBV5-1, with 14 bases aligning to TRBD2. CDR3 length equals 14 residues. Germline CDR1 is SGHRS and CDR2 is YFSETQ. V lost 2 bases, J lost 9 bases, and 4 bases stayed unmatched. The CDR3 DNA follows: TGCGCCAGCAGCTTAGGGACTAGCGGGAGTTGGCAGTACTTC. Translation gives CASSLGTSGSWQYF.

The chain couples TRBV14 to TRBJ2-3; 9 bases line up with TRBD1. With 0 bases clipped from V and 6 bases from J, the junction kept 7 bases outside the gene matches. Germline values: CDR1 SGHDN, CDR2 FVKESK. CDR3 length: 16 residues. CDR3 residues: CASSQEGTGSLDTQYF. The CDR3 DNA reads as TGTGCCAGCAGCCAAGAAGGGACAGGGTCCCTGGATACGCAGTATTTT.

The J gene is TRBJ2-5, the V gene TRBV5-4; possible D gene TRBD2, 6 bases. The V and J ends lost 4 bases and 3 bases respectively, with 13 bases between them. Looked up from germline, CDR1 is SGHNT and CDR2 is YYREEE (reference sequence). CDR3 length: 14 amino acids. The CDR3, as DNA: TGTGCCAGCAGCCCCTGGGTAGCGGAAGAGACCCAGTACTTC. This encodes CASSPWVAEETQYF.

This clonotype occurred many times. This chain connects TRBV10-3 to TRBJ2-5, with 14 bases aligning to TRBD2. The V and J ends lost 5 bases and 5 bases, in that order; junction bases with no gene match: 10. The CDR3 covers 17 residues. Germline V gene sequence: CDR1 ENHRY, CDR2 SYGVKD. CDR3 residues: CAISQGLAGESVETQYF. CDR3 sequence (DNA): TGTGCCATCAGTCAGGGACTAGCGGGAGAGAGTGTTGAGACCCAGTACTTC.

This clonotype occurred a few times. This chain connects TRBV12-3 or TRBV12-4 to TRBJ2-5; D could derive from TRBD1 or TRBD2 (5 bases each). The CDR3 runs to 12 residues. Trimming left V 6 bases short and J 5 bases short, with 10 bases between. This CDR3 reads CASRGPGETQYF. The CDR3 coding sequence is TGTGCCAGCAGGGGGCCGGGGGAGACCCAGTACTTC.

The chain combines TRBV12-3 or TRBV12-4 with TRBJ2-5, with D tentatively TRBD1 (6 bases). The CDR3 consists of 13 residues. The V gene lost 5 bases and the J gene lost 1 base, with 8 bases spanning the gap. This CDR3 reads CASSGQLQETQYF. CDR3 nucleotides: TGTGCCAGCAGTGGACAGCTCCAAGAGACCCAGTACTTC.

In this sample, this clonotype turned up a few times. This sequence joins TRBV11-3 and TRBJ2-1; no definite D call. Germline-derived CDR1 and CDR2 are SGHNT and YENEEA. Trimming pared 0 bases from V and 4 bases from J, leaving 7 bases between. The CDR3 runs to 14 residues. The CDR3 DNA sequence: TGTGCCAGCAGCTTAGATTTGCAGTACAATGAGCAGTTCTTC. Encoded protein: CASSLDLQYNEQFF.

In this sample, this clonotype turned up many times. The CDR3 here is CASSQDMAYYGYTF. The CDR3 DNA is TGTGCCAGCAGCCAAGACATGGCATACTATGGCTACACCTTC. This chain connects TRBV3-1 to TRBJ1-2; no clear D gene. Trimming took off 0 bases at V and 3 bases at J, with 8 bases between the two ends. The CDR3 contains 14 residues. The germline gives CDR1 LGHDT, CDR2 YNNKEL (reference sequence).

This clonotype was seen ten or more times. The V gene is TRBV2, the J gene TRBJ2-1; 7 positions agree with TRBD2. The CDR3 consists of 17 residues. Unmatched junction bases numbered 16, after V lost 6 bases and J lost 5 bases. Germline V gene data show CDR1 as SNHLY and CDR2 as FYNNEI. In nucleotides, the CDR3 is TGTGCCAGCAGCGCCGCTAGTGCGGGAGATTTCGACAATGAGCAGTTCTTC. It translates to CASSAASAGDFDNEQFF.

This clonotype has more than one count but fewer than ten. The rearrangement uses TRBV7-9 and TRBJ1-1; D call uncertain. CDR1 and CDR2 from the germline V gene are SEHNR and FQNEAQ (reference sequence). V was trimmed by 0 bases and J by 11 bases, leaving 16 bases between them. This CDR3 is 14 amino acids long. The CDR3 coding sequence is TGTGCCAGCAGCTTAGCAACCCTCGGCAGTGTGGCTTTCTTT. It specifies CASSLATLGSVAFF.

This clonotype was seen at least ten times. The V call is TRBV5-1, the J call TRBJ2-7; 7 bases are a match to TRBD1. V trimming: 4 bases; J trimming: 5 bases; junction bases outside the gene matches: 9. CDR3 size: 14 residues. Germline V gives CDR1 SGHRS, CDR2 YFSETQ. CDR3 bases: TGCGCCAGCAGCCCGGGGACAGACTACGACGAGCAGTACTTC. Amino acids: CASSPGTDYDEQYF.

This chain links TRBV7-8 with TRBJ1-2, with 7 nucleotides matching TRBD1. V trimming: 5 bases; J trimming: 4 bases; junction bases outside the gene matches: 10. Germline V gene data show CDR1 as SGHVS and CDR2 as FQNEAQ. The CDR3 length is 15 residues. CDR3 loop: CASSIISTGVYGYTF. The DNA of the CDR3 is TGTGCCAGCAGCATCATATCAACAGGGGTCTATGGCTACACCTTC.

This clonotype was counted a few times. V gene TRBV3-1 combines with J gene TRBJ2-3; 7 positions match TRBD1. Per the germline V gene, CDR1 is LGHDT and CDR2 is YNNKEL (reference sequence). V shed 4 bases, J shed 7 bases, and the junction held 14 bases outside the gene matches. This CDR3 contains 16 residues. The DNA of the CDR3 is TGTGCCAGCAGCCGGGCGATTGGGACAGCTCGAAATACGCAGTATTTT. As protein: CASSRAIGTARNTQYF.

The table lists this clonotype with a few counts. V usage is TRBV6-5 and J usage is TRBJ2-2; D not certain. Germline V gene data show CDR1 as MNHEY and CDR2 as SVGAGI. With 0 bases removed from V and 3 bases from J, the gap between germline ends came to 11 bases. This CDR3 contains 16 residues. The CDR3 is CASSYSTPRDTGELFF. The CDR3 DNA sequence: TGTGCCAGCAGTTACTCGACCCCTCGGGACACCGGGGAGCTGTTTTTT.

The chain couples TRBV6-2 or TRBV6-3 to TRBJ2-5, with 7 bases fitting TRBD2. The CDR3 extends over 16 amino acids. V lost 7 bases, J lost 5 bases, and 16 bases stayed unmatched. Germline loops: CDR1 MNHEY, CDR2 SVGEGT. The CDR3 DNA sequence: TGTGCCAGCATAGAATGGGAGGGCCGGGGCGCGGAGACCCAGTACTTC. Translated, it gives CASIEWEGRGAETQYF.

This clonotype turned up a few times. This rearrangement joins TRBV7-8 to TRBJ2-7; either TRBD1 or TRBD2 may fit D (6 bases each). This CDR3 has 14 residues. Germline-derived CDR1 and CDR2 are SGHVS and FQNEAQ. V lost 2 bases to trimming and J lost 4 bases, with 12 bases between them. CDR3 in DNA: TGTGCCAGCAGCTTATCGGGGGCAGGATACGAGCAGTACTTC. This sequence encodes CASSLSGAGYEQYF. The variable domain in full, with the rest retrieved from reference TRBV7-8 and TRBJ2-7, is GAGVSQSPRYKVAKRGQDVALRCDPISGHVSLFWYQQALGQGPEFLTYFQNEAQLDKSGLPSDRFFAERPEGSVSTLKIQRTQQEDSAVYLCASSLSGAGYEQYFGPGTRLTVT.

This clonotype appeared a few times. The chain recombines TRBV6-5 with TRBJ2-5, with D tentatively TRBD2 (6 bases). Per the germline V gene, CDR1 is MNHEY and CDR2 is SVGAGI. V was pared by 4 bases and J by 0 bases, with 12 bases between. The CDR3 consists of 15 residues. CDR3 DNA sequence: TGTGCCAGCAGTTCGGGACTGCTGTACCAAGAGACCCAGTACTTC. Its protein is CASSSGLLYQETQYF.

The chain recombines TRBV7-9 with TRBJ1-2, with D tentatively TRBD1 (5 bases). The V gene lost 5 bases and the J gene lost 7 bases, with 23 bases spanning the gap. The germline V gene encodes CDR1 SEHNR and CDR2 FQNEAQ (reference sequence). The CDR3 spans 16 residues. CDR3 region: CASSTSGTGPNGGYTF. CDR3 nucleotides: TGTGCCAGCAGCACATCCGGGACTGGCCCAAATGGTGGCTACACCTTC.

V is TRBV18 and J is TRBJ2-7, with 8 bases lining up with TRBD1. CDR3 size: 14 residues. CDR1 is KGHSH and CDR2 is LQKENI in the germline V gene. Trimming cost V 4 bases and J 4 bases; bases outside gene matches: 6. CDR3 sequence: CASSRAGQDYEQYV. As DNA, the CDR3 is TGTGCCAGCTCACGGGCGGGACAGGATTACGAGCAGTACGTC.